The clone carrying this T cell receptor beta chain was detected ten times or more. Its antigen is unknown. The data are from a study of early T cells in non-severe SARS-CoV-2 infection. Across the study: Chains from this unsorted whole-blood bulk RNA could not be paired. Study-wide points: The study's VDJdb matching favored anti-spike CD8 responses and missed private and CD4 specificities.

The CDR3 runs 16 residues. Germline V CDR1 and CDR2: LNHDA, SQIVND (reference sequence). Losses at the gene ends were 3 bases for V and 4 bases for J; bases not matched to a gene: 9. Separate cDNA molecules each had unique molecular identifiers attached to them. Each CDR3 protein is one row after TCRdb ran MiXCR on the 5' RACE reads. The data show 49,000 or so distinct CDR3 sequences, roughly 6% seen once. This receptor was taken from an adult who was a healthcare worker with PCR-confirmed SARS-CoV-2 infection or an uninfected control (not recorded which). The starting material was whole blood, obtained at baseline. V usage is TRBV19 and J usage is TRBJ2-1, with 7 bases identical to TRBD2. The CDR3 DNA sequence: TGTGCCAGTAGTATGGGGAGGGCGGGATCGTACAATGAGCAGTTCTTC. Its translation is CASSMGRAGSYNEQFF.